The 18 T cell receptor beta chains below all came from one sample that was sequenced in a study of cytomegalovirus exposure and HLA in healthy donors. The PCR was carried out with 60 Vbeta primers and 13 Jbeta primers. Clones were sequenced by immunoSEQ multiplex PCR, and TCRdb holds only the in-frame ones, with some missing. The top ten clones hold less than 2% of a sample with about 190,000 clones, 79% of them seen once. Sequenced sample: PBMCs. These receptors all stem from a woman between 18 and 29 years old in good health and CMV-seronegative.

The chain couples TRBV7-8 to TRBJ2-7; 8 nucleotides match TRBD2. The CDR3 has 14 amino acids. The V gene end was trimmed by 4 bases and the J gene end by 6 bases; junction bases not matched to a gene: 8. Germline V gene lookup returns CDR1 SGHVS and CDR2 FQNEAQ. The CDR3 DNA reads as TGTGCCAGCAGCTCGACCGGGACTAGAACCGAGCAGTACTTC. This gives the protein CASSSTGTRTEQYF.

The chain combines TRBV7-2 with TRBJ2-3; TRBD2 aligns across 7 bases. V was clipped by 3 bases and J by 2 bases; unmatched bases: 5. This CDR3 region has 15 residues. Germline CDR1 SGHTA, CDR2 FQGNSA. In DNA, the CDR3 is TGTGCCAGCAGCTTCGGGACTATCCACACAGATACGCAGTATTTT. Translation gives CASSFGTIHTDTQYF.

The genes are TRBV29-1 and TRBJ1-4; 9 bases match TRBD1. Looked up from germline, CDR1 is SQVTM and CDR2 is ANQGSEA. V lost 7 bases and J lost 3; bases outside the gene matches: 6. CDR3 length: 14 residues. CDR3 DNA: TGCAGCGCGCGGACAGGGGCGGCTAATGAAAAACTGTTTTTT. As protein: CSARTGAANEKLFF.

This clone was detected once. V usage is TRBV5-4 and J usage is TRBJ2-1, with 7 bases matching TRBD1. The CDR3 loop spans 15 amino acids. With V trimmed by 8 bases and J by 8 bases, 16 bases remained unmatched. Per germline, CDR1 SGHNT and CDR2 YYREEE (reference sequence). CDR3 region: CASHPGDRVSDEQFF. In DNA form, the CDR3 reads TGTGCCAGTCATCCGGGCGACAGGGTTTCGGATGAGCAGTTCTTC. Looking up the rest from reference TRBV5-4 and TRBJ2-1 gives the full variable domain: ETGVTQSPTHLIKTRGQQVTLRCSSQSGHNTVSWYQQALGQGPQFIFQYYREEENGRGNFPPRFSGLQFPNYSSELNVNALELDDSALYLCASHPGDRVSDEQFFGPGTRLTVL.

This chain links TRBV28 with TRBJ2-1, with 10 nucleotides matching TRBD2. V shed 5 bases and J 0 bases; nucleotides not matched to a gene: 4. Per the germline V gene, CDR1 is MDHEN and CDR2 is SYDVKM. CDR3 size: 16 residues. The CDR3 DNA reads as TGTGCCAGCAGTACTAGCGGGGCAAGCTCCTACAATGAGCAGTTCTTC. Translation gives CASSTSGASSYNEQFF.

The chain uses TRBV15 and TRBJ2-5; 9 bases map to TRBD2. The better agreement between TRBJ2-7 and the DNA end casts doubt on the J call. Germline values: CDR1 LNHNV, CDR2 YYDKDF (reference sequence). The CDR3 length is 15 residues. CDR3 in DNA: TGTGCCACCAGCAGGATAGCGGGAGTGGCTTCCGAGCAGTACTTC. Protein sequence: CATSRIAGVASEQYF.

This sequence joins TRBV5-1 and TRBJ2-2, with 7 bases aligning to TRBD1. Unmatched junction bases numbered 5, after V lost 3 bases and J lost 0 bases. CDR3 length: 16 amino acids. In germline, CDR1 is SGHRS, CDR2 YFSETQ. CDR3 sequence: CASSSTGTANTGELFF. Written as DNA, the CDR3 is TGCGCCAGCAGCTCAACCGGGACAGCGAACACCGGGGAGCTGTTTTTT.

This clone occurred once. This rearrangement joins TRBV5-4 to TRBJ1-2; TRBD1 is a possible D gene (5 bases). The CDR3 sequence is 13 residues long. From germline, CDR1 is SGHNT and CDR2 YYREEE (reference sequence). The ends were cut back, 5 bases at V and 0 bases at J, with 8 bases in the middle. CDR3 sequence reads: CASRGQANYGYTF. The CDR3 bases are TGTGCCAGCAGAGGACAAGCTAACTATGGCTACACCTTC.

This rearrangement joins TRBV4-3 to TRBJ2-7; D is uncertain. CDR3 length equals 13 residues. The germline CDR1 and CDR2 sequences are LGHNA and YSLEER. Deletions cut 4 bases from V and 7 bases from J, with 14 bases between. CDR3 DNA sequence: TGCGCCAGCAGCCGTTCCTTAGAAGTTGAGCAGTACTTC. Translating gives CASSRSLEVEQYF.

J is TRBJ1-4 and V is TRBV5-4; D is uncertain. The V gene lost 4 bases and the J gene lost 0 bases, with 10 bases spanning the gap. Germline-derived CDR1 and CDR2 are SGHNT and YYREEE (reference sequence). The length of the CDR3 is 15 residues. The CDR3 sequence is CASSPRGATNEKLFF. The CDR3, as DNA: TGTGCCAGCAGCCCCCGGGGAGCAACTAATGAAAAACTGTTTTTT.

The chain uses TRBV28 and TRBJ1-4; no firm D call. CDR1 is MDHEN and CDR2 is SYDVKM in the germline V gene. This CDR3 has 11 residues. V lost 6 bases and J lost 5, with 4 bases in between. The CDR3 region is CASSRNEKLFF. The CDR3 nucleotides read TGTGCCAGCAGCAGGAATGAAAAACTGTTTTTT.

The V gene is TRBV5-8, the J gene TRBJ2-3; 7 nucleotides align to TRBD2. CDR1 and CDR2 from the germline V gene are SGHTS and YDEGEE. The J segment lost 0 bases and the V segment lost 8 bases, leaving 15 bases of the junction unmatched. The CDR3 runs 17 residues. CDR3: CASILGLTSDSTDTQYF. The DNA for the CDR3 is TGTGCCAGTATTCTTGGACTTACTAGCGATAGCACAGATACGCAGTATTTT.

This clone appeared a few times. The V and J genes are TRBV2 and TRBJ1-4, with 9 bases fitting TRBD1. Germline values: CDR1 SNHLY, CDR2 FYNNEI. The CDR3 extends over 16 amino acids. With 3 bases clipped from V and 4 bases from J, the junction kept 6 bases outside the gene matches. The CDR3 sequence is CASSDGTGKYNEKLFF. CDR3 coding DNA: TGTGCCAGCAGTGATGGGACAGGGAAGTATAATGAAAAACTGTTTTTT.

This sequence joins TRBV6-5 and TRBJ1-2, with D tentatively TRBD1 (5 bases). The CDR3 has 14 residues. V was trimmed by 6 bases and J by 4 bases, leaving 15 bases between them. Germline V gene lookup returns CDR1 MNHEY and CDR2 SVGAGI. The CDR3 nucleotides read TGTGCCAGCAGAACCGGGGAGGGACCCTATGGCTACACCTTC. This codes for CASRTGEGPYGYTF.

The chain combines TRBV15 with TRBJ1-6; TRBD1 agrees at 9 bases. CDR3 length equals 14 residues. With V trimmed by 6 bases and J by 10 bases, 7 bases remained unmatched. CDR1 is LNHNV, CDR2 YYDKDF, per germline (reference sequence). As DNA, the CDR3 is TGTGCCACCAGTCCGGGACAGGGATTCTCACCCCTCCACTTT. It codes for CATSPGQGFSPLHF.

Here the CDR3 reads CAWSVHGNEKLFF. The DNA of the CDR3 is TGTGCCTGGAGTGTACACGGGAATGAAAAACTGTTTTTT. This chain connects TRBV30 to TRBJ1-4; D uncertain. Germline lookup yields CDR1 GTSNPN and CDR2 SVGIG (reference sequence). V lost 0 bases and J 5 bases, leaving 7 bases between the germline ends. The CDR3 covers 13 residues.

This rearrangement joins TRBV2 to TRBJ2-5; D may be TRBD1 (5 bases). CDR1 and CDR2 from the germline V gene are SNHLY and FYNNEI. V gave up 8 bases and J gave up 5 bases, with 12 bases separating them. The CDR3 totals 12 residues. The CDR3, as DNA: TGTGCCAGCGAAGGGGAACGGGAGACCCAGTACTTC. This gives the protein CASEGERETQYF.

The chain uses TRBV7-9 and TRBJ2-3; no clear D. This CDR3 comprises 15 residues. Deletions cut 7 bases from V and 0 bases from J, with 14 bases between. Germline V gives CDR1 SEHNR, CDR2 FQNEAQ (reference sequence). CDR3 sequence reads: CASTPFETSTDTQYF. The CDR3 coding sequence is TGTGCCAGCACCCCATTTGAGACTAGCACAGATACGCAGTATTTT.